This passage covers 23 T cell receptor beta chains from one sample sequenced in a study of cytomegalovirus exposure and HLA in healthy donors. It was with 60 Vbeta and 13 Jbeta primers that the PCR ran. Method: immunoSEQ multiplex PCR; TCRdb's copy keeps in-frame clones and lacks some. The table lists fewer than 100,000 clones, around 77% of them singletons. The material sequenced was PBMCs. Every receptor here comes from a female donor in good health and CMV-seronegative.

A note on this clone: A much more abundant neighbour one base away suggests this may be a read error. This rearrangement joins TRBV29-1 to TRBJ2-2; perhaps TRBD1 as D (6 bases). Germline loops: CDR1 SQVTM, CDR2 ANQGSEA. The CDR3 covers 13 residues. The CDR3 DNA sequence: TGCAGCGTTCCCGGACAGAACACCGAGGAGCTGTTTTTT. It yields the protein CSVPGQNTEELFF.

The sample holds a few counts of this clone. Here the CDR3 DNA reads TGTGCCAGCAGAACGGACAGCCGCAATCAGCCCCAGCATTTT. Amino acid sequence: CASRTDSRNQPQHF. The chain joins TRBV6-1 to TRBJ1-5, with D possibly TRBD1 on 6 matching bases. Germline loops: CDR1 MNHNS, CDR2 SASEGT. V was shortened by 6 bases and J by 2 bases, with 11 bases between the two germline ends. The CDR3 runs 14 residues.

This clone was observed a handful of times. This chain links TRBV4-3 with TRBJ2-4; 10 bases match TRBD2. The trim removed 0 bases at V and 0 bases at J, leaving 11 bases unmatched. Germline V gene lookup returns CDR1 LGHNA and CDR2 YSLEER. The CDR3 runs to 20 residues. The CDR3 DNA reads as TGCGCCAGCAGCCAAGAATGGCTAGCGGGAGTAAATTTAGCCAAAAACATTCAGTACTTC. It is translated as CASSQEWLAGVNLAKNIQYF.

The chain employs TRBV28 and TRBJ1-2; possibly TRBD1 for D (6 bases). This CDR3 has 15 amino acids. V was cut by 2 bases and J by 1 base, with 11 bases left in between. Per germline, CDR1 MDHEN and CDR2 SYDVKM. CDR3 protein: CASSLRTAFNYGYTF. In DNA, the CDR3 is TGTGCCAGCAGTTTACGGACAGCCTTTAACTATGGCTACACCTTC.

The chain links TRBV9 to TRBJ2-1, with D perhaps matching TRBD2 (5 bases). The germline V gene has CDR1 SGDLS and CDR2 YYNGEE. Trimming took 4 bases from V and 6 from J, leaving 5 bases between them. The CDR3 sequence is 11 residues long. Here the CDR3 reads CASSRGNEQFF. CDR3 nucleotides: TGTGCCAGCAGCCGGGGCAATGAGCAGTTCTTC. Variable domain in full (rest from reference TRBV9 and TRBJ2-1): DSGVTQTPKHLITATGQRVTLRCSPRSGDLSVYWYQQSLDQGLQFLIQYYNGEERAKGNILERFSAQQFPDLHSELNLSSLELGDSALYFCASSRGNEQFFGPGTRLTVL.

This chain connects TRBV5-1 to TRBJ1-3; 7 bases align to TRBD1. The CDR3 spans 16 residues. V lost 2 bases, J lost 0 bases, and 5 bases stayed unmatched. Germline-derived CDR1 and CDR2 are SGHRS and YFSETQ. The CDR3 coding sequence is TGCGCCAGCAGCTTCGGACAGGCACTCTCTGGAAACACCATATATTTT. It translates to CASSFGQALSGNTIYF.

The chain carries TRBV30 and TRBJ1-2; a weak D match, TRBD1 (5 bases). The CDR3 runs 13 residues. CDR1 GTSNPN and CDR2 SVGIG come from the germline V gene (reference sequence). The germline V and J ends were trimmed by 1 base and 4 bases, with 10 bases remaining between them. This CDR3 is CAWSDTRVYGYTF. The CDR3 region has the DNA TGTGCCTGGAGTGATACCAGGGTCTATGGCTACACCTTC.

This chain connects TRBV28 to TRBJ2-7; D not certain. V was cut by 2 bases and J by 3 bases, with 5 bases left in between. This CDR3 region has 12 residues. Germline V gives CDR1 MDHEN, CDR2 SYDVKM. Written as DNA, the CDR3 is TGTGCCAGCAGTTTAGACATCTACGAGCAGTACTTC. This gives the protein CASSLDIYEQYF.

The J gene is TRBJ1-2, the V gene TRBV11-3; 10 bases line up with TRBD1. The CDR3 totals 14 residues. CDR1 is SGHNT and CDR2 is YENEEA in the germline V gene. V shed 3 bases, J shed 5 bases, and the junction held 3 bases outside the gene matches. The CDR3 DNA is TGTGCCAGCAGCTTGGGACAGGGGTGGTATGGCTACACCTTC. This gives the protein CASSLGQGWYGYTF.

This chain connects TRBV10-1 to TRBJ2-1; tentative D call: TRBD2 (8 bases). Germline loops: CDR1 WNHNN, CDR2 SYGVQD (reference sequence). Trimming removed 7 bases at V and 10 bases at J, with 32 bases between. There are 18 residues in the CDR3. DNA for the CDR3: TGCGCCAGCAAGTGGCAGGGGGATTTAGTAGCGGGAAGGGGAGAGCAGTTCTTC. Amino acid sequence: CASKWQGDLVAGRGEQFF.

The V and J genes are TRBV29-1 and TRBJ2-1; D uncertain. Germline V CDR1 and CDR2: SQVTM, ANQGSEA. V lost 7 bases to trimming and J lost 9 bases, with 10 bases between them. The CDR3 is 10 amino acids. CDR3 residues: CSAIDSEQFF. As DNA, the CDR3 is TGCAGCGCCATAGACTCTGAGCAGTTCTTC.

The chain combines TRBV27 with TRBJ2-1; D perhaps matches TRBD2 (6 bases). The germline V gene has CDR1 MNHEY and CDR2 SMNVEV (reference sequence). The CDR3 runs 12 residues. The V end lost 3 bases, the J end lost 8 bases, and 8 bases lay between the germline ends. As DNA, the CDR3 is TGTGCCAGCAGTTTTGGGACTCATGAGCAGTTCTTC. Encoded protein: CASSFGTHEQFF.

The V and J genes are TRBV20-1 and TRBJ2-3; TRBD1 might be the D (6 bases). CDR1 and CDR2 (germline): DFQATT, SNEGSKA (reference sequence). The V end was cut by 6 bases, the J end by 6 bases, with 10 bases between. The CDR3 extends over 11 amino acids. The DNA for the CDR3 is TGCAGTGCCCCGAGGGGGGATACGCAGTATTTT. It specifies CSAPRGDTQYF.

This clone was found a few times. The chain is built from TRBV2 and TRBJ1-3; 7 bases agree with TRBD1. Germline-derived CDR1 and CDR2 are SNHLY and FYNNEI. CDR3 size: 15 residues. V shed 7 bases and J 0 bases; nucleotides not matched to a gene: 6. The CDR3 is CASNRQGFSGNTIYF. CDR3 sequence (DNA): TGTGCCAGCAACCGACAGGGATTCTCTGGAAACACCATATATTTT. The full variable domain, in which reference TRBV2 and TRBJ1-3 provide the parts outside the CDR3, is EPEVTQTPSHQVTQMGQEVILRCVPISNHLYFYWYRQILGQKVEFLVSFYNNEISEKSEIFDDQFSVERPDGSNFTLKIRSTKLEDSAMYFCASNRQGFSGNTIYFGEGSWLTVV.

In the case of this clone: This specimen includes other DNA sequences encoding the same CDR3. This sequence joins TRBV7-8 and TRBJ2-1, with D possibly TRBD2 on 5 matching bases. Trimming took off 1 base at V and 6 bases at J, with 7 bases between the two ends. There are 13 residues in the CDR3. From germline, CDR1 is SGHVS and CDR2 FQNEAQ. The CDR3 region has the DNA TGTGCCAGCAGCTTAGACCTAGCCAATGAGCAGTTCTTC. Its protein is CASSLDLANEQFF.

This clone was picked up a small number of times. CDR3 sequence (DNA): TGTGCCAGCAGTTTTCGGGGGGCACGGAATGAAAAACTGTTTTTT. Amino acid sequence: CASSFRGARNEKLFF. The V gene is TRBV27, the J gene TRBJ1-4; a weak D match, TRBD1 (6 bases). The V end lost 3 bases, the J end lost 5 bases, and 13 bases lay between the germline ends. This CDR3 spans 15 amino acids. Germline V lookup: CDR1 MNHEY, CDR2 SMNVEV (reference sequence).

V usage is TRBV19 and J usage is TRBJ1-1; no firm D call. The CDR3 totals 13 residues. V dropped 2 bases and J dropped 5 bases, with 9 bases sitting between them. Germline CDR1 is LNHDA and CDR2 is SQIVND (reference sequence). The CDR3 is CASSILRETEAFF. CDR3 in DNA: TGTGCCAGTAGTATATTGAGAGAAACTGAAGCTTTCTTT.

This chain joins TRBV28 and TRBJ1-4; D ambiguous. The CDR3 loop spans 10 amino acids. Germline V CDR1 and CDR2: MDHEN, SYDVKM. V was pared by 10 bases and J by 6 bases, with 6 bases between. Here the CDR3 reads CATQDEKLFF. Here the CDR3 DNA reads TGTGCCACCCAGGATGAAAAACTGTTTTTT.

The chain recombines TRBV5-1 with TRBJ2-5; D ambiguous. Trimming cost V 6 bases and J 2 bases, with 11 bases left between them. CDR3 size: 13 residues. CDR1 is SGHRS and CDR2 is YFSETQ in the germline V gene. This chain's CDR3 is CASNNGGQETQYF. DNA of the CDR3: TGCGCCAGCAATAATGGCGGTCAAGAGACCCAGTACTTC.

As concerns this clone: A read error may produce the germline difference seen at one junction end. DNA for the CDR3: TGTGCCACCAGTTCCAAGCGGGACACCTTCTCCTACGAGCAGTACTTC. This translates into CATSSKRDTFSYEQYF. The chain uses TRBV6-5 and TRBJ2-5, with TRBD2 as a possible D gene (7 bases). Gene TRBJ2-7 matches the end of the DNA better, so the J call may be wrong. The CDR3 is 16 amino acids. From germline, CDR1 is MNHEY and CDR2 SVGAGI.

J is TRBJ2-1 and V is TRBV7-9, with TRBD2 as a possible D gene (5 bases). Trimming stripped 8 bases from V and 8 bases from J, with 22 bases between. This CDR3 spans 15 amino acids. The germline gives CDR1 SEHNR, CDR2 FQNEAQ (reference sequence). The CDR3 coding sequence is TGTGCCAGCGGCCCAAATAGCGACCCGAGGCATGAGCAGTTCTTC. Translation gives CASGPNSDPRHEQFF.

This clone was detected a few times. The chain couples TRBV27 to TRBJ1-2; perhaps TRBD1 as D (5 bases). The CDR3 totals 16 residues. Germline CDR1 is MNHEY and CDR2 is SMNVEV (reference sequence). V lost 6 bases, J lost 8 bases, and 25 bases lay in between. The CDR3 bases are TGTGCCAGCAGCCCATCATCCCTCAGGGTTCTAGGGGGCTACACCTTC. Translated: CASSPSSLRVLGGYTF.

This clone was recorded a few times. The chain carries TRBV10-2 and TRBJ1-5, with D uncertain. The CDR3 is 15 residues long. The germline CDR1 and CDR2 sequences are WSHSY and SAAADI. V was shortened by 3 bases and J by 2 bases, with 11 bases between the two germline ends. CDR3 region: CASSDVSRGNQPQHF. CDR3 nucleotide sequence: TGCGCCAGCAGTGACGTCTCCCGGGGCAATCAGCCCCAGCATTTT.